The sequence of this TCR beta chain was determined in a study of blood T cell repertoires in COVID-19. As handled by the study authors: Reference gene primer amplification in the assay estimated nucleated cell counts. Produced via immunoSEQ multiplex PCR; TCRdb's table is partial and in-frame only. For V, J and clone size, that table is used; D and trimming come from the DNA. This sample yields about 270,000 clones, of which more than 75% are seen a single time; 8.5% to 9% belongs to the top ten. This TCR derives from a man aged 40-49 years with active or convalescent COVID-19. Source material: peripheral blood.

The CDR3 coding sequence is TGTGCCAGCAGCTTTGGACAGGGCCGTACCTACGAGCAGTACTTC. Translated: CASSFGQGRTYEQYF. This chain links TRBV11-2 with TRBJ2-7, with 8 bases lining up with TRBD1. Germline lookup yields CDR1 SGHAT and CDR2 FQNNGV. The junction had 6 bases not matched to a gene; V was cut back by 3 bases and J by 2 bases. The length of the CDR3 is 15 residues. The entire variable domain, with the rest obtained from reference TRBV11-2 and TRBJ2-7, is as follows: EAGVAQSPRYKIIEKRQSVAFWCNPISGHATLYWYQQILGQGPKLLIQFQNNGVVDDSQLPKDRFSAERLKGVDSTLKIQPAKLEDSAVYLCASSFGQGRTYEQYFGPGTRLTVT.